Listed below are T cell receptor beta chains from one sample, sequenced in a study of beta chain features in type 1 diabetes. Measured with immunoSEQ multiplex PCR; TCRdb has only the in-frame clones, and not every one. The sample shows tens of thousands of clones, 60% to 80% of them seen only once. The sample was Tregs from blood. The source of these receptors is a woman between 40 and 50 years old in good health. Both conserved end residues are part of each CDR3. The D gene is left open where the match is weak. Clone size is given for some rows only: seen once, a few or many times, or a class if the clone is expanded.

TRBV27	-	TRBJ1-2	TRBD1	TGTGCCAGCACCCCCCGTTCGACAGGGATTGGTGGCTACACCTTC	CASTPRSTGIGGYTF
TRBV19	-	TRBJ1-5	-	TGTGCCGAACGTGGGGGCTACAATAGCAATCAGCCCCAGCATTTT	CAERGGYNSNQPQHF
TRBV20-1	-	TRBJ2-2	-	TGCAGTGCTAGAGATCGTGGGGAGCTGTTTTTT	CSARDRGELFF
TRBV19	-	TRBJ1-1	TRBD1	TGTGCCAGTACCCTTACCGGGACAGGGGACACTGAAGCTTTCTTT	CASTLTGTGDTEAFF
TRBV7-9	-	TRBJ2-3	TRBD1	TGTGCCAGCAGCAGCGGACAGGGAGTAGGCACAGATACGCAGTATTTT	CASSSGQGVGTDTQYF
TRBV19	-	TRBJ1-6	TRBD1	TGTGCCAGTACAACGGGACAGCAATTGGGTTCACCCCTCCACTTT	CASTTGQQLGSPLHF
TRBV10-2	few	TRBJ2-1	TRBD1	TGCGCCAGCAGCCCCAAGACAGGGCGGGATGAGCAGTTCTTC	CASSPKTGRDEQFF
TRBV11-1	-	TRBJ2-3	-	TGTGCCAGCAGCCAAGGGGGTTCAGATACGCAGTATTTT	CASSQGGSDTQYF
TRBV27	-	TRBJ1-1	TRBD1	TGTGCCAGCAGTCGCCCAGGGACAGGGGACACTGAAGCTTTCTTT	CASSRPGTGDTEAFF
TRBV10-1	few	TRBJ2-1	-	TGCGCCAGCAGTAATCCAGGAAGCTCCTACAATGAGCAGTTCTTC	CASSNPGSSYNEQFF
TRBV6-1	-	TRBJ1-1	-	TGTGCCAGTGGGGAGCGCCGGGCGTTGATGACTGAAGCTTTCTTT	CASGERRALMTEAFF
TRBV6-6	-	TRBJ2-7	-	TGTGCCAGCAGTTGGCACAGTGGAAACGAGCAGTACTTC	CASSWHSGNEQYF
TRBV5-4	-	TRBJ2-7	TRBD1	TGTGCCAGTACACAAATGGGGACAGGGAGCTCCTACGAGCAGTACTTC	CASTQMGTGSSYEQYF
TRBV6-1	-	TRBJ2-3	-	TGTGCCAGCAGCGAAGAGGGCGGAGGTCCCACAGATACGCAGTATTTT	CASSEEGGGPTDTQYF
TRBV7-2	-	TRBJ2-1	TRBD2	TGTGCCAGCAGAAATCCGGGACTAGCGGTGAACAATGAGCAGTTCTTC	CASRNPGLAVNNEQFF
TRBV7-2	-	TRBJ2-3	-	TGTGCCAGCAGCTTGGTCGCAGGCGTTGGCACAGATACGCAGTATTTT	CASSLVAGVGTDTQYF
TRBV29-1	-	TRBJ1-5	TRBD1	TGCAGCGTGCGGACAGGGGTCAATCAGCCCCAGCATTTT	CSVRTGVNQPQHF
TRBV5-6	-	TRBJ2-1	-	TGTGCCAGCAGCGGTGGAGGACCGTACAATGAGCAGTTCTTC	CASSGGGPYNEQFF
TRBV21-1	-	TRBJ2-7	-	TGTGCCAGCAGCAAAGCGCAAGGACAGGGTCAGTACTTC	CASSKAQGQGQYF
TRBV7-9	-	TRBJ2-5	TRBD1	TGTGCCAGCAGCGCAGAGACAGGGACAGAGACCCAGTACTTC	CASSAETGTETQYF
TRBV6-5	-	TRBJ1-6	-	TGTGCCAGCAGGCAGGGGAGCTCCTATAATTCACCCCTCCACTTT	CASRQGSSYNSPLHF
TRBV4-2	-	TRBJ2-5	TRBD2	TGTGCCAGCAGCCAAGATAGGGCGGGGGGCCTCGGGGGGGCCCAGTACTTC	CASSQDRAGGLGGAQYF
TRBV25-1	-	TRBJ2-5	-	TGTGCCAGCACCCCGAGTTACGGCGCCGGGAGGACCCAGTACTTC	CASTPSYGAGRTQYF
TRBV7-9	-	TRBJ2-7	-	TGTGCCAGCAGCTCACGTCCCCTAGGCGAGCAGTACTTC	CASSSRPLGEQYF
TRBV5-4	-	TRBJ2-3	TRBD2	TGTGCCAGCAGCTTGCGGAGCGGGGGTGGCACAGATACGCAGTATTTT	CASSLRSGGGTDTQYF
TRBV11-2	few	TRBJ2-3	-	TGTGCCAGCAGCCCTGTAGGCACAGATACGCAGTATTTT	CASSPVGTDTQYF
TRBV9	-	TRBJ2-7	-	TGTGCCAGCAGCCCCCAGGGTTTGGTGTCCTACGAGCAGTACTTC	CASSPQGLVSYEQYF
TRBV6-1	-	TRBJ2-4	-	TGTGCCAGCAGTGAAGGGGGGGTAAACATTCAGTACTTC	CASSEGGVNIQYF
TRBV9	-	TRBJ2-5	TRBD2	TGTGCCAGCAGCACCGGACTAGCGAGTGTGGAGACCCAGTACTTC	CASSTGLASVETQYF
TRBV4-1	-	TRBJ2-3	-	TGCGCCAGCAGCCGCATTCCGGGGTCCGAAGGGGATACGCAGTATTTT	CASSRIPGSEGDTQYF
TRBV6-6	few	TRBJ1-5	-	TGTGCCAGCAGTCTCGACAGTAGCAATCAGCCCCAGCATTTT	CASSLDSSNQPQHF
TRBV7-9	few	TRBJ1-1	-	TGTGCCAGCAGCAGACAGGACTTCTTT	CASSRQDFF
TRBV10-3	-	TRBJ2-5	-	TGTGCCATCAGAGGGGGTGAGGAGACCCAGTACTTC	CAIRGGEETQYF
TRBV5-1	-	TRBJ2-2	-	TGCGCCAGCAGCTTGGTTCGGCAGCTGAACACCGGGGAGCTGTTTTTT	CASSLVRQLNTGELFF
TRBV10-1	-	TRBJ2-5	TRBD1	TGCGCCAGCAGTGCAGGGGGCCAAGAGACCCAGTACTTC	CASSAGGQETQYF
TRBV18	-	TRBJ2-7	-	TGTGCCAGCTCACTTCTTACGGGCAGGGGTTCCTACGAGCAGTACTTC	CASSLLTGRGSYEQYF
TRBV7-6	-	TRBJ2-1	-	TGTGCCAGCAGCTTAACGGGGGGCAACAATGAGCAGTTCTTC	CASSLTGGNNEQFF
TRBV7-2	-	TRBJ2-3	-	TGTGCCAGCAGCTTAGTTGGGGGCCGCACAGATACGCAGTATTTT	CASSLVGGRTDTQYF
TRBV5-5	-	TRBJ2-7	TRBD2	TGTGCCAGCAGACACAATCCTAGCGGGGCCCCTGTCGAGCAGTACTTC	CASRHNPSGAPVEQYF
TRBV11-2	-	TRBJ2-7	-	TGTGCCAGCAGCCTAGTAGACGAGCAGTACTTC	CASSLVDEQYF
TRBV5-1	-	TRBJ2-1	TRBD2	TGCGCCAGCAGCATAGGGACTAGCGGGGGACCGCGGTTCTTC	CASSIGTSGGPRFF
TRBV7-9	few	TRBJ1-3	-	TGTGCCAGCAGGGAGGCTGTCTCTGGAAACACCATATATTTT	CASREAVSGNTIYF
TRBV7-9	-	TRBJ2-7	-	TGTGCCAGCAGCTTAGCTGGGCAGACCTACGAGCAGTACTTC	CASSLAGQTYEQYF
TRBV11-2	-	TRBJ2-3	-	TGTGCCAGCAGACAGATAAGCACAGATACGCAGTATTTT	CASRQISTDTQYF
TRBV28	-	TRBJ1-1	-	TGTGCCAGCAGGCCTAGACAGGTGGGGAACACTGAAGCTTTCTTT	CASRPRQVGNTEAFF
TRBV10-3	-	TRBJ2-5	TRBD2	TGTGCCATCAGTGAGGGAAATAGCGGGGCCCAAGGGACCCAGTACTTC	CAISEGNSGAQGTQYF
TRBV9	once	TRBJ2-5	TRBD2	TGTGCCAGCAGCCCCGGACTAGTCCAAGAGACCCAGTACTTC	CASSPGLVQETQYF
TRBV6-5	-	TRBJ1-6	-	TGTGCCAGCTACCGGGACTTAAATTCACCCCTCCACTTT	CASYRDLNSPLHF
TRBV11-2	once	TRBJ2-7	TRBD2	TGTGCCAGCAGATTAGCGGGGATATACGAGCAGTACTTC	CASRLAGIYEQYF
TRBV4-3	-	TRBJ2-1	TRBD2	TGCGCCAGCAGCCATGGACTAGTATCCGATGAGCAGTTCTTC	CASSHGLVSDEQFF
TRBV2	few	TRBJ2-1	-	TGTGCCAGCATGGCCGCTCAGGGGTTCCGGGTCAATGAGCAGTTCTTC	CASMAAQGFRVNEQFF
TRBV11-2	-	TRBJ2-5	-	TGTGCCAGCAGCCCCCCCCGAGTAGCGGCGTTCGAAGAGACCCAGTACTTC	CASSPPRVAAFEETQYF
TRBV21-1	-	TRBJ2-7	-	TGTGCCAGCCCGGGGAGGGGATCCTCGGTCTACGAGCAGTACTTC	CASPGRGSSVYEQYF
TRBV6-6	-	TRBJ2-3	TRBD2	TGTGCCAGCAGTCTAGGGGGACTAGCCACAGATACGCAGTATTTT	CASSLGGLATDTQYF
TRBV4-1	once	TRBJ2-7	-	TGCGCCAGCAGCCAAGATGGCGGGACCTCCTACGAGCAGTACTTC	CASSQDGGTSYEQYF